These 23 T cell receptor beta chains originate from one sample sequenced in a study of beta chain features in type 1 diabetes. No antigens are known for them. Every isolated RNA sample was fully reverse transcribed, so sequencing captured expressed TCRB transcripts. Assay: immunoSEQ multiplex PCR; the TCRdb copy retains only in-frame clones and omits some. The data show about 230,000 clones, roughly 17% seen once. Study results and caveats: Within each of all four CD4+ subsets, Type 1 diabetes patients had TCRB CDR3s that were moderately but significantly shorter.

Sequencing was performed on naive CD4+ T cells from blood. These receptors came from a man between 25 and 39 years old with type 1 diabetes.

This clone has a handful of counts. This chain links TRBV28 with TRBJ2-2; D possibly uses TRBD1 or TRBD2 (5 bases each). CDR3 length equals 12 residues. Germline V lookup: CDR1 MDHEN, CDR2 SYDVKM. Trimming took off 8 bases at V and 7 bases at J, with 11 bases between the two ends. CDR3 region: CASGTQYGELFF. The CDR3 region has the DNA TGTGCCAGCGGGACGCAGTACGGGGAGCTGTTTTTT.

In this sample, this clone turned up a few times. The V call is TRBV7-9, the J call TRBJ2-2; no clear D gene. V was shortened by 5 bases and J by 3 bases, with 7 bases between the two germline ends. There are 13 residues in the CDR3. Germline loops: CDR1 SEHNR, CDR2 FQNEAQ (reference sequence). CDR3 sequence reads: CASSPEYTGELFF. The CDR3 nucleotides are TGTGCCAGCAGCCCCGAGTACACCGGGGAGCTGTTTTTT.

This CDR3 reads CSVDRQQETQYF. The CDR3 coding sequence is TGCAGCGTGGACAGGCAGCAAGAGACCCAGTACTTC. The J gene is TRBJ2-5, the V gene TRBV29-1; 7 nucleotides line up with TRBD1. V lost 6 bases to trimming and J lost 2 bases; unmatched junction nucleotides: 3. This CDR3 is 12 amino acids long. Germline V CDR1 and CDR2: SQVTM, ANQGSEA.

This clone was detected only a few times. The chain links TRBV30 to TRBJ2-3; D unresolved. Germline V gene sequence: CDR1 GTSNPN, CDR2 SVGIG (reference sequence). V was clipped by 3 bases and J by 0 bases, with 10 bases between them. This CDR3 has 14 residues. This CDR3 reads CAWRKPASTDTQYF. The CDR3, as DNA: TGTGCCTGGAGGAAGCCAGCTAGCACAGATACGCAGTATTTT.

This clone was counted a single time. The V gene is TRBV9, the J gene TRBJ2-2; no firm D call. Trimming took off 2 bases at V and 6 bases at J, with 14 bases between the two ends. The CDR3 runs to 15 residues. Germline CDR1 reads SGDLS; CDR2 reads YYNGEE. CDR3 sequence: CASSVAGLSPGELFF. The CDR3 DNA is TGTGCCAGCAGCGTGGCCGGGCTTTCACCCGGGGAGCTGTTTTTT.

This sequence joins TRBV28 and TRBJ2-5; 8 bases map to TRBD1. Germline values: CDR1 MDHEN, CDR2 SYDVKM. The V gene end was trimmed by 3 bases and the J gene end by 7 bases; junction bases not matched to a gene: 13. The CDR3 contains 16 residues. CDR3 coding DNA: TGTGCCAGCAGTTTGGGTCAACCAGGGGGCGCTGGGACCCAGTACTTC. The encoded protein is CASSLGQPGGAGTQYF.

This sequence joins TRBV30 and TRBJ2-7; 8 positions match TRBD2. This CDR3 has 14 amino acids. CDR1 GTSNPN and CDR2 SVGIG come from the germline V gene (reference sequence). J lost 3 bases, V lost 2 bases, and 6 bases had no gene match. The CDR3 loop reads CAWSLSGSGYEQYF. The DNA for the CDR3 is TGTGCCTGGAGTCTGAGCGGGAGTGGCTACGAGCAGTACTTC.

This clone appeared a few times. The chain links TRBV7-2 to TRBJ1-2; D gene uncertain. Germline CDR1 reads SGHTA; CDR2 reads FQGNSA. The CDR3 has 15 residues. V was clipped by 5 bases and J by 8 bases, with 21 bases between them. CDR3 nucleotide sequence: TGTGCCAGCAGCCTGGCGGAGGGCCAGATAGACGGCTACACCTTC. This sequence encodes CASSLAEGQIDGYTF.

This clone was seen more than once but under ten times. V is TRBV7-2 and J is TRBJ2-2; D is unresolved. The CDR3 runs 13 residues. Trimming removed 5 bases at V and 7 bases at J, with 11 bases between. The germline V gene encodes CDR1 SGHTA and CDR2 FQGNSA. The CDR3 is CASSALGSGELFF. DNA for the CDR3: TGTGCCAGCAGCGCTCTAGGAAGCGGGGAGCTGTTTTTT. The full variable domain, its missing parts supplied by reference TRBV7-2 and TRBJ2-2, is GAGVSQSPSNKVTEKGKDVELRCDPISGHTALYWYRQSLGQGLEFLIYFQGNSAPDKSGLPSDRFSAERTGGSVSTLTIQRTQQEDSAVYLCASSALGSGELFFGEGSRLTVL.

The genes are TRBV19 and TRBJ1-5; D gene ambiguous. Germline assignment: CDR1 LNHDA and CDR2 SQIVND (reference sequence). Trimming stripped 6 bases from V and 7 bases from J, with 13 bases between. This CDR3 has 13 amino acids. CDR3 region: CASSPGPGQPQHF. The CDR3 coding sequence is TGTGCCAGTAGCCCAGGCCCGGGCCAGCCCCAGCATTTT.

This chain links TRBV6-1 with TRBJ2-1; possibly TRBD1 for D (5 bases). CDR1 is MNHNS, CDR2 SASEGT, per germline. The V and J ends lost 1 base and 5 bases respectively, with 9 bases between them. The CDR3 sequence is 14 residues long. The CDR3 region has the DNA TGTGCCAGCAGTGAAGTACAGGTTAACAATGAGCAGTTCTTC. This sequence encodes CASSEVQVNNEQFF.

The chain is built from TRBV29-1 and TRBJ1-1, with 7 bases aligning to TRBD1. Germline values: CDR1 SQVTM, CDR2 ANQGSEA. The length of the CDR3 is 12 residues. With V trimmed by 4 bases and J by 3 bases, 2 bases remained unmatched. CDR3 region: CSVAQGHTEAFF. The CDR3 DNA reads as TGCAGCGTTGCACAGGGGCACACTGAAGCTTTCTTT.

This chain joins TRBV29-1 and TRBJ2-6; 12 nucleotides match TRBD1. J gave up 4 bases and V 5 bases, and 6 bases lay outside the gene matches. CDR1 SQVTM and CDR2 ANQGSEA come from the germline V gene. The CDR3 consists of 16 residues. CDR3 DNA sequence: TGCAGCGTTTCGGGACAGGGGGCGAGAGGGGCCAACGTCCTGACTTTC. It specifies CSVSGQGARGANVLTF.

The rearrangement uses TRBV6-5 and TRBJ2-4; 8 bases line up with TRBD2. This CDR3 has 15 amino acids. V trimming: 4 bases; J trimming: 5 bases; junction bases outside the gene matches: 7. Germline V lookup: CDR1 MNHEY, CDR2 SVGAGI. DNA for the CDR3: TGTGCCAGCAGTTCACGGGAGGGTATCCAAAACATTCAGTACTTC. Its protein is CASSSREGIQNIQYF.

The rearrangement joins TRBV5-6 to TRBJ2-3, with D possibly matching TRBD1 (5 bases). Trimming shortened V by 1 base and J by 0 bases, and 12 bases separated the two germline ends. Germline CDR1 is SGHDT and CDR2 is YYEEEE. CDR3 size: 16 residues. The CDR3 reads CASSLRQLTSTDTQYF. The CDR3 nucleotides are TGTGCCAGCAGCTTGAGACAGCTCACTAGCACAGATACGCAGTATTTT. The full variable domain, its missing parts supplied by reference TRBV5-6 and TRBJ2-3, is DAGVTQSPTHLIKTRGQQVTLRCSPKSGHDTVSWYQQALGQGPQFIFQYYEEEERQRGNFPDRFSGHQFPNYSSELNVNALLLGDSALYLCASSLRQLTSTDTQYFGPGTRLTVL.

The chain joins TRBV21-1 to TRBJ2-7. TRBV21-1 is recorded as a pseudogene. The CDR3 extends over 14 amino acids. The CDR3 DNA reads TGTGCCAGCGGGCAGGGGAGGCTCGTCTACGAGCAGTACTTC. This gives the protein CASGQGRLVYEQYF.

The V call is TRBV5-4, the J call TRBJ2-1; tentative D call: TRBD2 (6 bases). The CDR3 is made up of 14 amino acids. The V gene's germline CDR1 is SGHNT and CDR2 YYREEE (reference sequence). The V and J ends lost 0 bases and 7 bases respectively, with 11 bases between them. The CDR3 loop reads CASSLGSGQNEQFF. The CDR3 nucleotides are TGTGCCAGCAGCTTGGGTAGCGGCCAGAATGAGCAGTTCTTC.

This clone was detected only a few times. This sequence joins TRBV4-1 and TRBJ2-5; D is undetermined. The CDR3 extends over 16 amino acids. V lost 1 base, J lost 2 bases, and 14 bases lay in between. Germline CDR1 is MGHRA and CDR2 is YSYEKL. The CDR3 is CASSQVWTPLQETQYF. The CDR3 nucleotides are TGCGCCAGCAGCCAAGTTTGGACCCCGCTGCAAGAGACCCAGTACTTC.

The CDR3 sequence is CAISESISQETQYF. CDR3 nucleotide sequence: TGTGCCATCAGTGAGTCGATTTCCCAAGAGACCCAGTACTTC. The chain links TRBV10-3 to TRBJ2-5, with D unclear. Trimming stripped 0 bases from V and 1 base from J, with 6 bases between. CDR3 length: 14 residues. Germline values: CDR1 ENHRY, CDR2 SYGVKD.

The chain employs TRBV14 and TRBJ1-4; tentative D call: TRBD1 (5 bases). The CDR3 spans 15 residues. The germline V gene has CDR1 SGHDN and CDR2 FVKESK. Between the trimmed V and J ends, which lost 5 bases and 7 bases, there was a span of 17 bases. In DNA form, the CDR3 reads TGTGCCAGCAGCTTAACCGGGGGGATCGGTGAAAAACTGTTTTTT. Its translation: CASSLTGGIGEKLFF.

The genes are TRBV5-1 and TRBJ2-7, with TRBD1 matching 9 bases. CDR1 SGHRS and CDR2 YFSETQ come from the germline V gene. V gave up 3 bases and J gave up 6 bases; unmatched junction bases: 7. CDR3 length equals 14 residues. In DNA, the CDR3 is TGCGCCAGCAGCTCGGGACAGGGCATCAGCGAGCAGTACTTC. Protein sequence: CASSSGQGISEQYF.

This CDR3 reads CASSFAGAYDEQYF. CDR3 coding DNA: TGTGCCAGCAGCTTTGCGGGGGCATACGACGAGCAGTACTTC. The chain links TRBV7-2 to TRBJ2-7; a possible D gene is TRBD2 (7 bases). Trimming removed 3 bases at V and 5 bases at J, with 14 bases between. The CDR3 is made up of 14 amino acids. Per the germline V gene, CDR1 is SGHTA and CDR2 is FQGNSA.

This clone occurred a few times. The J gene is TRBJ2-1, the V gene TRBV10-3; no clear D gene. This CDR3 region has 14 residues. The germline V gene encodes CDR1 ENHRY and CDR2 SYGVKD. V gave up 3 bases and J gave up 0 bases, with 6 bases separating them. In DNA form, the CDR3 reads TGTGCCATCAGTGACACGAGCTCCTACAATGAGCAGTTCTTC. Its translation: CAISDTSSYNEQFF.